This record looks at one TCR beta chain sequence and its context. TCRdb re-analysed the RT-PCR reads in MiXCR, keeping a single row per CDR3 protein. Of about 410,000 distinct CDR3 sequences listed, 15% to 20% are singletons. This sample is part of a study of patients and donors after allogeneic stem cell transplantation. V lost 5 bases to trimming and J lost 5 bases, with 11 bases between them. This CDR3 is 13 amino acids long. Germline loops: CDR1 KGHDR, CDR2 SFDVKD. Sequencing input: blood, either unsorted or a sorted T cell fraction (not recorded which). The chain uses TRBV24-1 and TRBJ2-5; no definite D call. This clonotype was sampled from a human donor who was either an allogeneic HSCT recipient or a stem cell or donor lymphocyte infusion donor (not recorded which). It is not recorded whose cells these are; they may come from a transplant donor. As DNA, the CDR3 is TGTGCCACCAGTGGGGGTCTAAGGGAGACCCAGTACTTC. Translated: CATSGGLRETQYF.